The clone carrying this T cell receptor beta chain has a handful of counts. What it binds is not known. The data stem from a study of beta chain features in type 1 diabetes. Broader study findings: Insertions were fewer and deletions more numerous at VDJ junctions in type 1 diabetes patients.

Germline V gene data show CDR1 as LNHDA and CDR2 as SQIVND (reference sequence). V dropped 6 bases and J dropped 3; count of bases not matched to a gene: 9. CDR3 size: 15 residues. Each donor gave one heparinised blood draw averaging about 120 mL. Sorting with CD45RO/CCR7/CD25/CD127/CD95/CD27 yielded naive, central memory, regulatory and stem-like memory CD4+ cells. Each of the sorted populations had a purity greater than 95%. Expressed TCRB transcripts were sequenced because the isolated RNA had all been reverse transcribed beforehand. TCRdb's table, derived via immunoSEQ multiplex PCR, lists solely in-frame clones and lacks some. This repertoire shows 350,000 or so clones, 15% to 20% found once; its top ten account for about 0.045%.

The chain joins TRBV19 to TRBJ1-2, with 8 bases fitting TRBD1. Input material: naive CD4+ T cells from blood. The sequence derives from a young woman in good health. CDR3 protein: CASSPMTGAYYGYTF. CDR3 sequence (DNA): TGTGCCAGTAGCCCGATGACAGGGGCGTACTATGGCTACACCTTC.